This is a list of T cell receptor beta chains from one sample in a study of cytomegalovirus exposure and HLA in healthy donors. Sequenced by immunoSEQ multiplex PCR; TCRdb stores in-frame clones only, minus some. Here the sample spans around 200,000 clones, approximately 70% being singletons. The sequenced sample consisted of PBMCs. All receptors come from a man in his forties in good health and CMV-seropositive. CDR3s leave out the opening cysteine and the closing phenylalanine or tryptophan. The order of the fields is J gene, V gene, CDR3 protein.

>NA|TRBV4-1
ASSLRTGLYEQY
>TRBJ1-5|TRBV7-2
ASSLVTGGQPQH
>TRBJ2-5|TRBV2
ASSTGLATKTQY
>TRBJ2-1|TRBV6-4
ASSVSPSGGYNEQF
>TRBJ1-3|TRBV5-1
ASGLGGNSGNTIY
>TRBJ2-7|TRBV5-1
ASSLISRGGSYEQY
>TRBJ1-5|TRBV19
ASSSLGTGGDQPQH
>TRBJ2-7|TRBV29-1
SVELGTGANYEQY
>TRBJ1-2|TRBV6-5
ASSYSTGEVVYGYT
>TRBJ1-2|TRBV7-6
ASSPFSGVLYGYT
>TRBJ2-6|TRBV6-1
ASSESGYGANVLT
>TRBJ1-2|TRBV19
AIGKLPGQGYGYT
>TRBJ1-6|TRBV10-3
AIRKGGNSPLH
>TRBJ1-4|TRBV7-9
ASSHEDTTNEKLF
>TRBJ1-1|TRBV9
ASSPRGRTEAF
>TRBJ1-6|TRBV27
ASSALPGQGNSPLH
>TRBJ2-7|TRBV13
ASSLPGTATYEQY
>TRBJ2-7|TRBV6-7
ASNPRREQY
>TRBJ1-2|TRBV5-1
ASSLGGGEGYT
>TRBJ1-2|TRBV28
ASSESGTGGGGYT
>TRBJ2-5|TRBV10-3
AIRAGGDAGETQY
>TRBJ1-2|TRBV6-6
ASSVTGAAYGYT
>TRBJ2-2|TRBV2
ASRLLGTSGTGELF
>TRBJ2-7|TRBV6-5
ASSGPSRYEQY
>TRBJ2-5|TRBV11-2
ASSLTRLAGGQETQY
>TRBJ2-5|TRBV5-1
ASSWTGGGGETQY
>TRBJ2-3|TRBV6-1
ASAGTGLSTDTQY
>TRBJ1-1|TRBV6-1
ASSGQGTTEAF
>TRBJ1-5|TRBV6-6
ASSYEDSSSPQH
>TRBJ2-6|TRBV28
ASRGAGAGANVLT
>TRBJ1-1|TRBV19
ASVSLGRGATEAF
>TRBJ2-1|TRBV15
ATRLTLTSGDEQF
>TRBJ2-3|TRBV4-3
ASSQGSIAGWADTQY
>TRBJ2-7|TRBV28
ASSLDRYTSYEQY
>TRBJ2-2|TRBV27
ASSLQRGVGTGELF
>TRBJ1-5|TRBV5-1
ASSLGPNQPQH
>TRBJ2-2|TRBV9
ASSLRAGELF
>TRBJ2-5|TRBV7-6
ASSFVVSGGDQETQY
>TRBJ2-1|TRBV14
ASTPRGFRTGYNEQF
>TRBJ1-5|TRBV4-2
ASSQDRRGQPQH
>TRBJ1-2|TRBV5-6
ASSWQEVSNGYT
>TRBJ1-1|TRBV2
ASTDRGGTEAF
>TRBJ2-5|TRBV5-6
ASSWTGIGETQY
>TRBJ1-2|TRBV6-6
ASSYSGQAVGYT
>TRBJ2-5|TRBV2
ASSAGQVDQETQY